These T cell receptor beta chains were read from a single sample in a study of T cell repertoires in cytomegalovirus infection. MiXCR, run by TCRdb on the reads, gives a single entry per CDR3 protein. This sample carries about 530,000 distinct CDR3 sequences, approximately 25% of them seen once, and the ten largest clones take about 13%. The sequencing sample was made of PBMCs. The receptors stem from a human donor in good health (CMV status not recorded). Some clones in this sample may be carry-over from other donors' samples. The CDR3 runs from the conserved cysteine through the conserved F or W. A D gene is named only where the DNA matches it firmly. Only part of the rows carry a size: once, few, many, or a class if the clone is expanded.

clone size	J gene	D gene	V gene	CDR3 DNA	CDR3 protein
NA	TRBJ2-1	TRBD1	TRBV5-4	TGTGCCAGCAGCTTGGGTCGGGACAGGGGTAATGAGCAGTTCTTC	CASSLGRDRGNEQFF
many	TRBJ2-1	NA	TRBV11-1	TGTGCCAGCAGCTTATACCCCTCGATGCTAGCGCAGCAGTTCTTC	CASSLYPSMLAQQFF
few	TRBJ2-3	NA	TRBV5-1	TGCGCCAGCAGCCAACAGGACACAGATACGCAGTATTTT	CASSQQDTDTQYF
NA	TRBJ1-1	TRBD1	TRBV7-9	TGTGCCAGCGGAACAGGGGGCCAGAACACTGAAGCTTTCTTT	CASGTGGQNTEAFF
many	TRBJ2-3	TRBD2	TRBV12-3/TRBV12-4	TGTGCCAGCAGCCACGGACTACTAGCGGGAGGAACAGATACGCAGTATTTT	CASSHGLLAGGTDTQYF
NA	TRBJ1-1	NA	TRBV15	TGTGCCACCAGCAGAACCCCGAGATTGAACACTGAAGCTTTCTTT	CATSRTPRLNTEAFF
few	TRBJ2-5	TRBD2	TRBV7-3	TGTGCCAGCAGCTCGGGACTAGGAGGGACCCAGTACTTC	CASSSGLGGTQYF
NA	TRBJ2-5	TRBD1	TRBV5-1	TGCGCCAGCAGCTTGGCCGGGACAGGGGGCCAAGAGACCCAGTACTTC	CASSLAGTGGQETQYF
few	TRBJ1-5	NA	TRBV6-2/TRBV6-3	TGTGCCAGCAGTTATGGTCAATTGGCCCAGCCCCAGCATTTT	CASSYGQLAQPQHF
NA	TRBJ1-3	NA	TRBV4-1	TGCGCCAGCAGCCAAGAGCCGACCTCTGGAAACACCATATATTTT	CASSQEPTSGNTIYF
many	TRBJ2-1	NA	TRBV6-8	TGTGCCAGCAGTTACAGTTTGGGAAGCTCCTACAATGAGCAGTTCTTC	CASSYSLGSSYNEQFF
NA	TRBJ1-2	TRBD1	TRBV4-2	TGTGCCAGTAGCCAAGAGGACAGGTTAACCTATGGCTACACCTTC	CASSQEDRLTYGYTF
many	TRBJ2-7	NA	TRBV28	TGTGCCTCCGCCGGGGGCCGCTACGAGCAGTACTTC	CASAGGRYEQYF
few	TRBJ2-1	NA	TRBV7-9	TGTGCCAGCAGCTCTTCTTCCTCTTCTAGTGTTAATGAGCAGTTCTTC	CASSSSSSSSVNEQFF
NA	TRBJ2-3	TRBD2	TRBV2	TGTGCCGTAAGGCGGGAGTGGAATGCAGATACGCAGTATTTT	CAVRREWNADTQYF
few	TRBJ1-2	NA	TRBV12-3/TRBV12-4	TGTGCCAGCAGTTTAGGACAGTCGGGGATCTATGGCTACACCTTC	CASSLGQSGIYGYTF